The rows below give T cell receptor beta chains drawn from one sample of a study of graft-versus-host responses after intestinal transplantation. Produced via immunoSEQ multiplex PCR; TCRdb's table is partial and in-frame only. The sample holds fewer than 100,000 clones, about 82% seen once. The sequencing used PBMCs, collected 255 days after intestinal transplant. Receptors originate from a human patient who received an intestinal transplant, so some T cells may come from the graft donor. The CDR3 runs from the conserved cysteine through the conserved F or W. D genes are given only for firm matches. The size entry is marked missing in some rows and otherwise reads once, few, many or a size class.

j_call: TRBJ1-1; d_call: -; v_call: TRBV5-1; clone_size: -; cdr3_aa: CASSSTGLNTEAFF; cdr3_nt: TGCGCCAGCAGCTCCACAGGGCTGAACACTGAAGCTTTCTTT
j_call: TRBJ2-3; d_call: TRBD2; v_call: TRBV10-2; clone_size: -; cdr3_aa: CASRTSGGTDTQYF; cdr3_nt: TGCGCCAGCAGGACTAGCGGGGGCACAGATACGCAGTATTTT
j_call: TRBJ2-1; d_call: -; v_call: TRBV15; clone_size: -; cdr3_aa: CATSSGLDNEQFF; cdr3_nt: TGTGCCACCAGCAGCGGACTCGACAATGAGCAGTTCTTC
j_call: TRBJ1-2; d_call: TRBD1; v_call: TRBV6-5; clone_size: -; cdr3_aa: CASSRGQGAPGYTF; cdr3_nt: TGTGCCAGCAGTCGGGGACAGGGGGCTCCGGGCTACACCTTC
j_call: TRBJ1-4; d_call: -; v_call: TRBV6-6; clone_size: -; cdr3_aa: CASTLSGTPNEKLFF; cdr3_nt: TGTGCCAGCACCTTATCCGGGACTCCTAATGAAAAACTGTTTTTT
j_call: TRBJ1-2; d_call: TRBD1; v_call: TRBV10-3; clone_size: -; cdr3_aa: CAIRGGQRYGYTF; cdr3_nt: TGTGCCATCAGGGGGGGACAGCGCTATGGCTACACCTTC
j_call: TRBJ1-1; d_call: -; v_call: TRBV5-1; clone_size: -; cdr3_aa: CASSLTVMNTEAFF; cdr3_nt: TGCGCCAGCAGCTTGACAGTTATGAACACTGAAGCTTTCTTT
j_call: TRBJ2-5; d_call: -; v_call: TRBV19; clone_size: few; cdr3_aa: CASSTPGHQETQYF; cdr3_nt: TGTGCCAGTAGTACGCCCGGGCACCAAGAGACCCAGTACTTC
j_call: TRBJ2-5; d_call: -; v_call: TRBV4-1; clone_size: -; cdr3_aa: CASSPTTGNYGETQYF; cdr3_nt: TGCGCCAGCAGCCCTACTACAGGGAATTACGGAGAGACCCAGTACTTC
j_call: TRBJ1-1; d_call: TRBD1; v_call: TRBV2; clone_size: -; cdr3_aa: CASSQTGLEAFF; cdr3_nt: TGTGCCAGCAGCCAGACAGGGCTTGAAGCTTTCTTT
j_call: TRBJ2-5; d_call: -; v_call: TRBV5-1; clone_size: -; cdr3_aa: CASSLQRLVLGQETQYF; cdr3_nt: TGCGCCAGCAGCTTACAACGACTAGTTTTAGGGCAAGAGACCCAGTACTTC
j_call: TRBJ2-5; d_call: TRBD1; v_call: TRBV5-4; clone_size: -; cdr3_aa: CASNNPGQGQETQYF; cdr3_nt: TGTGCCAGCAATAACCCGGGACAGGGGCAAGAGACCCAGTACTTC
j_call: TRBJ2-7; d_call: -; v_call: TRBV7-8; clone_size: -; cdr3_aa: CASSLAYKGSAYEQYF; cdr3_nt: TGTGCCAGCAGCTTAGCGTATAAAGGGTCGGCCTACGAGCAGTACTTC
j_call: TRBJ2-3; d_call: -; v_call: TRBV7-8; clone_size: -; cdr3_aa: CASSLGPRVGDTQYF; cdr3_nt: TGTGCCAGCAGCTTAGGTCCAAGGGTCGGAGATACGCAGTATTTT
j_call: TRBJ2-2; d_call: -; v_call: TRBV7-7; clone_size: -; cdr3_aa: CASSLEPNTGELFF; cdr3_nt: TGTGCTAGCAGCTTAGAGCCGAACACCGGGGAGCTGTTTTTT
j_call: TRBJ1-1; d_call: -; v_call: TRBV28; clone_size: -; cdr3_aa: CATMSNTEAFF; cdr3_nt: TGTGCCACCATGTCGAACACTGAAGCTTTCTTT
j_call: TRBJ2-7; d_call: TRBD2; v_call: TRBV28; clone_size: once; cdr3_aa: CASSLGWGGTYEQYF; cdr3_nt: TGTGCCAGCAGTTTAGGCTGGGGGGGGACCTACGAGCAGTACTTC
j_call: TRBJ1-5; d_call: -; v_call: TRBV19; clone_size: -; cdr3_aa: CASSIIVGGNQPQHF; cdr3_nt: TGTGCCAGTAGTATTATAGTCGGGGGCAATCAGCCCCAGCATTTT
j_call: TRBJ2-5; d_call: -; v_call: TRBV7-9; clone_size: -; cdr3_aa: CASSLVEAPQETQYF; cdr3_nt: TGTGCCAGCAGCTTAGTAGAAGCGCCTCAAGAGACCCAGTACTTC
j_call: TRBJ1-4; d_call: TRBD1; v_call: TRBV2; clone_size: -; cdr3_aa: CASSDLGGAGGKLFF; cdr3_nt: TGTGCCAGCAGTGATTTAGGGGGCGCAGGTGGGAAACTGTTTTTT
j_call: TRBJ1-1; d_call: -; v_call: TRBV6-6; clone_size: once; cdr3_aa: CASSYGTYTEAFF; cdr3_nt: TGTGCCAGCAGTTACGGGACTTACACTGAAGCTTTCTTT
j_call: TRBJ2-2; d_call: -; v_call: TRBV5-6; clone_size: -; cdr3_aa: CASSFGNTGELFF; cdr3_nt: TGTGCCAGCAGCTTCGGGAACACCGGGGAGCTGTTTTTT
j_call: TRBJ2-6; d_call: -; v_call: TRBV7-3; clone_size: -; cdr3_aa: CASSRISGANVLTF; cdr3_nt: TGTGCCAGCAGTCGCATCTCTGGGGCCAACGTCCTGACTTTC
j_call: TRBJ1-1; d_call: -; v_call: TRBV29-1; clone_size: -; cdr3_aa: CSVELWGSDTEAFF; cdr3_nt: TGCAGCGTTGAATTGTGGGGAAGCGACACTGAAGCTTTCTTT
j_call: TRBJ2-7; d_call: -; v_call: TRBV6-1; clone_size: few; cdr3_aa: CASSEVANSYEQYF; cdr3_nt: TGTGCCAGCAGTGAAGTTGCGAACTCCTACGAGCAGTACTTC
j_call: TRBJ2-6; d_call: -; v_call: TRBV9; clone_size: -; cdr3_aa: CASTPGHASGANVLTF; cdr3_nt: TGTGCCAGCACCCCGGGACATGCCTCTGGGGCCAACGTCCTGACTTTC
j_call: TRBJ1-2; d_call: TRBD1; v_call: TRBV19; clone_size: -; cdr3_aa: CASLQPYWTGTNYGYTF; cdr3_nt: TGTGCCAGTCTACAACCGTATTGGACAGGCACTAACTATGGCTACACCTTC
j_call: TRBJ2-7; d_call: -; v_call: TRBV10-3; clone_size: few; cdr3_aa: CAISPTDSGLYEQYF; cdr3_nt: TGTGCCATCAGCCCCACGGACAGTGGACTGTACGAGCAGTACTTC
j_call: TRBJ2-1; d_call: TRBD2; v_call: TRBV30; clone_size: -; cdr3_aa: CACGGNEQFF; cdr3_nt: TGTGCCTGCGGGGGGAATGAGCAGTTCTTC
j_call: TRBJ2-5; d_call: -; v_call: TRBV10-1; clone_size: -; cdr3_aa: CASLRRDQETQYF; cdr3_nt: TGCGCCAGCCTTCGACGGGACCAAGAGACCCAGTACTTC
j_call: TRBJ1-5; d_call: -; v_call: TRBV18; clone_size: once; cdr3_aa: CASSPAGLQPQHF; cdr3_nt: TGTGCCAGCTCACCGGCAGGTCTCCAGCCCCAGCATTTT
j_call: TRBJ1-1; d_call: TRBD1; v_call: TRBV6-1; clone_size: -; cdr3_aa: CASSDPPLGQGEAFF; cdr3_nt: TGTGCCAGCAGTGACCCGCCCTTGGGACAGGGCGAAGCTTTCTTT
j_call: TRBJ1-2; d_call: -; v_call: TRBV5-1; clone_size: medium-sized; cdr3_aa: CASSLASGSGYTF; cdr3_nt: TGCGCCAGCAGCTTGGCCTCAGGTAGCGGCTACACCTTC
j_call: TRBJ2-1; d_call: -; v_call: TRBV4-3; clone_size: -; cdr3_aa: CASSQSSNEQFF; cdr3_nt: TGCGCCAGCAGCCAATCTAGTAATGAGCAGTTCTTC
j_call: TRBJ1-1; d_call: -; v_call: TRBV29-1; clone_size: -; cdr3_aa: CSVARDQGITEAFF; cdr3_nt: TGCAGCGTAGCCCGGGATCAGGGTATCACTGAAGCTTTCTTT
j_call: TRBJ2-1; d_call: -; v_call: TRBV6-5; clone_size: -; cdr3_aa: CASSYSRANEQFF; cdr3_nt: TGTGCCAGCAGTTACTCGAGGGCAAATGAGCAGTTCTTC
j_call: TRBJ1-2; d_call: TRBD1; v_call: TRBV6-1; clone_size: -; cdr3_aa: CASRRTGAFYGYTF; cdr3_nt: TGTGCCAGCAGGAGGACAGGGGCCTTCTATGGCTACACCTTC
j_call: TRBJ1-1; d_call: -; v_call: TRBV28; clone_size: -; cdr3_aa: CASSRLYPKNTEAFF; cdr3_nt: TGTGCCAGCAGCCGATTATACCCAAAGAACACTGAAGCTTTCTTT
j_call: TRBJ1-1; d_call: -; v_call: TRBV6-6; clone_size: -; cdr3_aa: CASSLMGSEAFF; cdr3_nt: TGTGCCAGCAGTTTAATGGGGTCTGAAGCTTTCTTT
j_call: TRBJ2-5; d_call: -; v_call: TRBV19; clone_size: -; cdr3_aa: CASSTLGSQETQYF; cdr3_nt: TGTGCCAGCTCTACGCTCGGGAGTCAAGAGACCCAGTACTTC
j_call: TRBJ2-1; d_call: TRBD2; v_call: TRBV5-6; clone_size: -; cdr3_aa: CASRMTSSDEQFF; cdr3_nt: TGTGCCAGCAGGATGACTAGCTCAGATGAGCAGTTCTTC
j_call: TRBJ2-3; d_call: -; v_call: TRBV27; clone_size: -; cdr3_aa: CASSLQGADTQYF; cdr3_nt: TGTGCCAGCAGTTTACAGGGTGCAGATACGCAGTATTTT
j_call: TRBJ1-4; d_call: TRBD1; v_call: TRBV2; clone_size: -; cdr3_aa: CASRGTGAEKLFF; cdr3_nt: TGTGCCAGCAGGGGGACAGGGGCCGAAAAACTGTTTTTT
j_call: TRBJ2-7; d_call: TRBD2; v_call: TRBV6-1; clone_size: -; cdr3_aa: CASSERSGGVSSYEQYF; cdr3_nt: TGTGCCAGCAGTGAGCGGAGCGGGGGGGTAAGCTCCTACGAGCAGTACTTC
j_call: TRBJ2-7; d_call: TRBD2; v_call: TRBV9; clone_size: -; cdr3_aa: CASSGGGQRGEQYF; cdr3_nt: TGTGCCAGCAGCGGCGGGGGGCAGCGGGGCGAGCAGTACTTC
j_call: TRBJ1-6; d_call: -; v_call: TRBV7-9; clone_size: -; cdr3_aa: CASSLVQSLNSPLHF; cdr3_nt: TGTGCCAGCAGCTTAGTACAGTCTCTCAATTCACCCCTCCACTTT
j_call: TRBJ2-3; d_call: -; v_call: TRBV19; clone_size: once; cdr3_aa: CASSRGEQGGTDTQYF; cdr3_nt: TGTGCCAGTAGTAGGGGTGAACAGGGAGGCACAGATACGCAGTATTTT
j_call: TRBJ2-1; d_call: -; v_call: TRBV6-4; clone_size: few; cdr3_aa: CASSTDQNNEQFF; cdr3_nt: TGTGCCAGCAGTACCGACCAAAACAATGAGCAGTTCTTC
j_call: TRBJ2-7; d_call: -; v_call: TRBV6-1; clone_size: few; cdr3_aa: CASSEGLDGFYEQYF; cdr3_nt: TGTGCCAGCAGTGAAGGATTGGACGGGTTCTACGAGCAGTACTTC
j_call: TRBJ2-1; d_call: -; v_call: TRBV5-1; clone_size: once; cdr3_aa: CASREDYNEQFF; cdr3_nt: TGCGCCAGCAGAGAGGACTACAATGAGCAGTTCTTC
j_call: TRBJ1-1; d_call: -; v_call: TRBV9; clone_size: -; cdr3_aa: CASSRGGRGNTGNTEAFF; cdr3_nt: TGTGCCAGCAGCCGAGGGGGAAGGGGCAATACGGGGAACACTGAAGCTTTCTTT
j_call: TRBJ2-3; d_call: TRBD2; v_call: TRBV6-4; clone_size: -; cdr3_aa: CASSERASGGAGDTQYF; cdr3_nt: TGTGCCAGCAGTGAACGAGCTAGCGGGGGGGCCGGAGATACGCAGTATTTT
j_call: TRBJ2-1; d_call: -; v_call: TRBV28; clone_size: -; cdr3_aa: CASTTYNEQFF; cdr3_nt: TGTGCCAGCACTACCTACAATGAGCAGTTCTTC
j_call: TRBJ1-5; d_call: -; v_call: TRBV27; clone_size: -; cdr3_aa: CASSPSFYLGPQHF; cdr3_nt: TGTGCCAGCAGTCCCTCTTTTTATTTAGGGCCCCAGCATTTT
j_call: TRBJ1-4; d_call: -; v_call: TRBV7-9; clone_size: -; cdr3_aa: CASSSPGGRFNEKLFF; cdr3_nt: TGTGCCAGCAGCTCTCCCGGGGGGCGGTTTAATGAAAAACTGTTTTTT
j_call: TRBJ2-2; d_call: TRBD2; v_call: TRBV6-5; clone_size: -; cdr3_aa: CASSRAGGPGGELFF; cdr3_nt: TGTGCCAGCAGCAGAGCGGGGGGGCCGGGCGGGGAGCTGTTTTTT
j_call: TRBJ2-3; d_call: -; v_call: TRBV5-1; clone_size: -; cdr3_aa: CASSLSYSTDTQYF; cdr3_nt: TGCGCCAGCAGCTTGTCATATAGCACAGATACGCAGTATTTT
j_call: TRBJ1-1; d_call: TRBD1; v_call: TRBV4-3; clone_size: -; cdr3_aa: CASSPGGMNTEAFF; cdr3_nt: TGCGCCAGCAGCCCAGGGGGCATGAACACTGAAGCTTTCTTT
j_call: TRBJ1-1; d_call: -; v_call: TRBV5-1; clone_size: -; cdr3_aa: CASSSQQGGEAFF; cdr3_nt: TGCGCCAGCAGCTCCCAACAGGGCGGTGAAGCTTTCTTT